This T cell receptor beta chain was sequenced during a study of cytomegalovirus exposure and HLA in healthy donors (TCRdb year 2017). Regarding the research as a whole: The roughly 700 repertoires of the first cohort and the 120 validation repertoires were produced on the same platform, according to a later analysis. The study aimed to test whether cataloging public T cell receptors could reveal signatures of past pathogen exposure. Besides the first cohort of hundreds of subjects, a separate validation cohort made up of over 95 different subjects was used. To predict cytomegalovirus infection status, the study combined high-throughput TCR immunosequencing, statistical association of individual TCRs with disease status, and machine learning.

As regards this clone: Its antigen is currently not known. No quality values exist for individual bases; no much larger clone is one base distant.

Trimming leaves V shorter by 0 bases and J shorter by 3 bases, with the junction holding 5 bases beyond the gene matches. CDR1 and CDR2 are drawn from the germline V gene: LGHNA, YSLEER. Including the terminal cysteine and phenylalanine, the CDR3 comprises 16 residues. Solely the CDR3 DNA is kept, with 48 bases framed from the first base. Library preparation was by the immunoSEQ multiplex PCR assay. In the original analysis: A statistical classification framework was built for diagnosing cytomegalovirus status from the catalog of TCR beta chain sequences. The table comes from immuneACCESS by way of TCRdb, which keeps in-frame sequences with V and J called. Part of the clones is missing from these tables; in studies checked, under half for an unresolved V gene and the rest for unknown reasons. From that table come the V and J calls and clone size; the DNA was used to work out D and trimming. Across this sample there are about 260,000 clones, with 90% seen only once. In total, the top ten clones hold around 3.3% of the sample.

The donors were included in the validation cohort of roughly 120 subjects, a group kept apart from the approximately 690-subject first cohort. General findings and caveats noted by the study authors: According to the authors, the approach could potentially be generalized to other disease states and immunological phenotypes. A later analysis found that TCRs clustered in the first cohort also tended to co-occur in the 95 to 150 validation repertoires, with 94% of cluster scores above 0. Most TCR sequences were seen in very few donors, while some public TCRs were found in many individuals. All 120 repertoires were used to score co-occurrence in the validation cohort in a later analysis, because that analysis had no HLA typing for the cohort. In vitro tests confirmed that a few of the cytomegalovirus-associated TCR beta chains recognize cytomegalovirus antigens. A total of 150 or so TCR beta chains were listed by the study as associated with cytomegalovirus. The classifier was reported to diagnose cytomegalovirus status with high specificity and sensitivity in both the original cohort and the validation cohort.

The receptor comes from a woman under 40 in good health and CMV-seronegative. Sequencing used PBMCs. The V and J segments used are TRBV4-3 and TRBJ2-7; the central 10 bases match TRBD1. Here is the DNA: TGCGCCAGCAGCCAAGATGGACAGGGGGTGATCTACGAGCAGTACTTC. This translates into CASSQDGQGVIYEQYF.